These 30 T cell receptor beta chains share one sample of origin, sequenced in a study of brain T cells in children with intractable seizures. TCRdb keeps only in-frame clones here, not all; method: immunoSEQ multiplex PCR. The sample includes about 340,000 clones, nearly 95% of them seen just once. Time point specified: blood from clinic visit 5 months post-surgery; TSC patient then seizure free. This sample comprised peripheral blood, obtained 4 to 6 months after surgery. Source of these receptors: a boy in the first two years of life with tuberous sclerosis and intractable seizures.

J is TRBJ2-3 and V is TRBV6-1; 16 nucleotides line up with TRBD2. This CDR3 region has 19 residues. V lost 3 bases, J lost 5 bases, and 11 bases stayed unmatched. Per germline, CDR1 MNHNS and CDR2 SASEGT. In nucleotides, the CDR3 is TGTGCCAGCAGTGAGAGACCGGGACTAGCGGGGGGGCCGGGAGATACGCAGTATTTT. This gives the protein CASSERPGLAGGPGDTQYF.

The chain couples TRBV10-3 to TRBJ2-3; no reliable D call. In germline, CDR1 is ENHRY, CDR2 SYGVKD. V lost 8 bases and J 0 bases, leaving 15 bases between the germline ends. The CDR3 sequence is 15 residues long. In DNA form, the CDR3 reads TGTGCCATCGGGCGGAGCCGGAGTAGCACAGATACGCAGTATTTT. As protein: CAIGRSRSSTDTQYF.

The chain joins TRBV13 to TRBJ2-3; TRBD2 matches 10 bases. Germline V gene sequence: CDR1 PRHDT, CDR2 FYEKMQ (reference sequence). V lost 3 bases, J lost 4 bases, and 1 base stayed unmatched. The CDR3 has 14 amino acids. This CDR3 is CASSLGLASDTQYF. The CDR3 DNA sequence: TGTGCCAGCAGCTTGGGACTAGCGTCAGATACGCAGTATTTT. Looking up the rest from reference TRBV13 and TRBJ2-3 gives the full variable domain: AAGVIQSPRHLIKEKRETATLKCYPIPRHDTVYWYQQGPGQDPQFLISFYEKMQSDKGSIPDRFSAQQFSDYHSELNMSSLELGDSALYFCASSLGLASDTQYFGPGTRLTVL.

The genes are TRBV6-6 and TRBJ1-1; D call uncertain. Trimming stripped 6 bases from V and 0 bases from J, with 8 bases between. Germline CDR1 and CDR2: MNHNY and SVGAGI (reference sequence). The length of the CDR3 is 13 residues. CDR3 nucleotide sequence: TGTGCCAGCAGACTCACCATGAACACTGAAGCTTTCTTT. This translates into CASRLTMNTEAFF.

The chain links TRBV27 to TRBJ1-2; D gene ambiguous. The CDR3 is 13 amino acids. The germline CDR1 and CDR2 sequences are MNHEY and SMNVEV (reference sequence). Trimming left V 0 bases short and J 5 bases short, with 7 bases between. The CDR3 sequence: CASSLSASYGYTF. The CDR3 DNA follows: TGTGCCAGCAGTTTATCCGCCAGTTATGGCTACACCTTC.

The chain joins TRBV24-1 to TRBJ1-3; no clear D. CDR3 length: 16 residues. V was pared by 4 bases and J by 0 bases, with 12 bases between. Germline values: CDR1 KGHDR, CDR2 SFDVKD. As DNA, the CDR3 is TGTGCCACCAGTGACCCCCCCCGAACCTCTGGAAACACCATATATTTT. Translated, it gives CATSDPPRTSGNTIYF.

The genes are TRBV4-1 and TRBJ1-1, with a tentative D call TRBD1 (5 bases). The germline V gene has CDR1 MGHRA and CDR2 YSYEKL. The ends were cut back, 0 bases at V and 0 bases at J, with 14 bases in the middle. This CDR3 comprises 17 residues. CDR3 coding DNA: TGCGCCAGCAGCCAAGAGGGGGAGGTCGTCCTGAACACTGAAGCTTTCTTT. It yields the protein CASSQEGEVVLNTEAFF.

The chain has TRBV7-9 and TRBJ2-7; D is unclear. V was cut by 4 bases and J by 4 bases, with 11 bases left in between. Germline V lookup: CDR1 SEHNR, CDR2 FQNEAQ (reference sequence). This CDR3 is 13 amino acids long. The CDR3 sequence: CASSSRVGYEQYF. The CDR3 DNA is TGTGCCAGCAGCTCCCGAGTGGGGTACGAGCAGTACTTC.

The rearrangement joins TRBV4-1 to TRBJ1-5; D is perhaps TRBD1 (5 bases). This CDR3 region has 16 residues. Per the germline V gene, CDR1 is MGHRA and CDR2 is YSYEKL. V dropped 1 base and J dropped 7 bases, with 17 bases sitting between them. Written as DNA, the CDR3 is TGCGCCAGCAGCCAAGGTCCAGGGCCGTCGGCGCAGCCCCAGCATTTT. Translation gives CASSQGPGPSAQPQHF.

The chain employs TRBV11-3 and TRBJ1-1; D gene ambiguous. Trimming pared 0 bases from V and 0 bases from J, leaving 11 bases between. Germline loops: CDR1 SGHNT, CDR2 YENEEA. The CDR3 contains 16 residues. The CDR3 is CASSLDSHPLNTEAFF. The CDR3 DNA sequence: TGTGCCAGCAGCTTAGATAGTCACCCTCTGAACACTGAAGCTTTCTTT.

This clone was seen a handful of times. The chain recombines TRBV15 with TRBJ1-5; no firm D call. The CDR3 has 13 residues. Trimming took 0 bases from V and 7 from J, leaving 7 bases between them. Germline CDR1 and CDR2: LNHNV and YYDKDF (reference sequence). The CDR3 bases are TGTGCCACCAGCAGAGATAAGATACAGCCCCAGCATTTT. Translated, it gives CATSRDKIQPQHF.

The chain carries TRBV6-1 and TRBJ2-3, with D possibly matching TRBD2 (5 bases). V was shortened by 3 bases and J by 5 bases, with 9 bases between the two germline ends. Per the germline V gene, CDR1 is MNHNS and CDR2 is SASEGT. There are 13 residues in the CDR3. CDR3 loop: CASSDGLLDTQYF. The DNA of the CDR3 is TGTGCCAGCAGTGACGGACTTTTAGATACGCAGTATTTT.

This clone appeared once. The chain has TRBV11-2 and TRBJ2-3; 7 positions agree with TRBD1. Unmatched junction bases numbered 9, after V lost 1 base and J lost 2 bases. This CDR3 has 17 residues. The V gene's germline CDR1 is SGHAT and CDR2 FQNNGV. The CDR3: CASSLAPTGLNTDTQYF. The CDR3 DNA sequence: TGTGCCAGCAGCTTAGCCCCGACAGGGCTGAACACAGATACGCAGTATTTT.

This chain uses TRBV11-3 with TRBJ2-3, with D possibly matching TRBD1 (5 bases). Germline V gene lookup returns CDR1 SGHNT and CDR2 YENEEA. V lost 3 bases, J lost 4 bases, and 14 bases lay in between. This CDR3 region has 15 residues. The CDR3 protein is CASSFRTRQADTQYF. The CDR3 DNA follows: TGTGCCAGCAGCTTCAGGACAAGGCAGGCAGATACGCAGTATTTT.

The rearrangement links TRBV12-5 to TRBJ2-5; D assignment may be TRBD1 or TRBD2 (5 bases each). The CDR3 is 15 amino acids. Germline-derived CDR1 and CDR2 are LGHNT and FRNRAP. The V end lost 5 bases, the J end lost 1 base, and 14 bases lay between the germline ends. The CDR3 DNA reads TGTGCTAGTGGTCCCTGCGTGGGGACCCAAGAGACCCAGTACTTC. Translating it yields CASGPCVGTQETQYF.

The J gene is TRBJ2-3, the V gene TRBV27; 8 bases are a match to TRBD1. The CDR3 length is 17 residues. The V gene's germline CDR1 is MNHEY and CDR2 SMNVEV (reference sequence). After removal of 5 bases from V and 6 bases from J, the junction contained 16 bases not matched to a gene. As DNA, the CDR3 is TGTGCCAGCAGTCTTCGACGGGCAGGGGGCGTATGGGATACGCAGTATTTT. Protein sequence: CASSLRRAGGVWDTQYF.

Of note for this clone: Its ends do not fully match the called genes, so a read error is possible. V gene TRBV7-9 combines with J gene TRBJ1-1; 7 bases align to TRBD1. The CDR3 consists of 12 residues. Germline V gene sequence: CDR1 SEHNR, CDR2 FQNEAQ (reference sequence). CDR3 coding DNA: TGTGCCGGCAGTCAACAGGGGTCTGAAGCTTTCTTT. This gives the protein CAGSQQGSEAFF. Combining the CDR3 with reference TRBV7-9 and TRBJ1-1 gives the whole variable domain DTGVSQNPRHKITKRGQNVTFRCDPISEHNRLYWYRQTLGQGPEFLTYFQNEAQLEKSRLLSDRFSAERPKGSFSTLEIQRTEQGDSAMYLCAGSQQGSEAFFGQGTRLTVV.

The chain combines TRBV28 with TRBJ1-5, with unresolved D. V gave up 7 bases and J gave up 5 bases, with 15 bases separating them. The CDR3 contains 14 residues. The germline V gene encodes CDR1 MDHEN and CDR2 SYDVKM. In DNA form, the CDR3 reads TGTGCCAGCACCTTTGCGGGGAGCTATCAGCCCCAGCATTTT. Amino acid sequence: CASTFAGSYQPQHF.

The chain links TRBV4-1 to TRBJ2-7, with no clear D. V was trimmed by 3 bases and J by 2 bases, leaving 11 bases between them. CDR1 is MGHRA and CDR2 is YSYEKL in the germline V gene. The CDR3 runs 14 residues. The CDR3 region has the DNA TGCGCCAGCAGCCACCTGACACAGCCCTACGAGCAGTACTTC. This gives the protein CASSHLTQPYEQYF.

The V gene is TRBV19, the J gene TRBJ1-1; the D gene is possibly TRBD1 (6 bases). The CDR3 length is 14 residues. CDR1 and CDR2 (germline): LNHDA, SQIVND (reference sequence). CDR3 loop: CARRMDRLNTEAFF. The CDR3 DNA reads TGTGCGAGAAGAATGGACAGATTGAACACTGAAGCTTTCTTT. The full variable domain, rest sourced from reference TRBV19 and TRBJ1-1, is DGGITQSPKYLFRKEGQNVTLSCEQNLNHDAMYWYRQDPGQGLRLIYYSQIVNDFQKGDIAEGYSVSREKKESFPLTVTSAQKNPTAFYLCARRMDRLNTEAFFGQGTRLTVV.

The chain links TRBV18 to TRBJ2-7; weak D call: TRBD1 (6 bases). In germline, CDR1 is KGHSH, CDR2 LQKENI. The CDR3 covers 14 residues. The ends were cut back, 4 bases at V and 0 bases at J, with 10 bases in the middle. CDR3 sequence reads: CASSRDKSSYEQYF. CDR3 DNA: TGTGCCAGCTCACGGGACAAGAGCTCCTACGAGCAGTACTTC.

The V gene is TRBV30, the J gene TRBJ1-4; 8 bases align to TRBD1. Germline CDR1 is GTSNPN and CDR2 is SVGIG (reference sequence). V was pared by 2 bases and J by 8 bases, with 7 bases of the junction left unmatched. The CDR3 spans 14 residues. The CDR3 coding sequence is TGTGCCTGGAGTCGGACAGGGTACAGAGAAAAACTGTTTTTT. As protein: CAWSRTGYREKLFF.

V gene TRBV20-1 combines with J gene TRBJ2-1, with 8 bases fitting TRBD2. The V gene end was trimmed by 3 bases and the J gene end by 4 bases; junction bases not matched to a gene: 11. The CDR3 spans 16 residues. The germline V gene encodes CDR1 DFQATT and CDR2 SNEGSKA (reference sequence). The DNA for the CDR3 is TGCAGTGCTAGTGAGGGGAGACTAGCGCTTTACAATGAGCAGTTCTTC. Translation: CSASEGRLALYNEQFF.

This chain links TRBV27 with TRBJ1-1; 7 positions agree with TRBD1. V gave up 3 bases and J gave up 4 bases; unmatched junction bases: 5. CDR3 length: 14 amino acids. Germline V gene sequence: CDR1 MNHEY, CDR2 SMNVEV (reference sequence). The CDR3 sequence is CASSFYTGATEAFF. The CDR3 region has the DNA TGTGCCAGCAGTTTCTATACAGGGGCCACTGAAGCTTTCTTT.

The V gene is TRBV25-1, the J gene TRBJ2-7; TRBD1 agrees at 11 bases. Germline loops: CDR1 MGHDK, CDR2 SYGVNS. The CDR3 is made up of 14 amino acids. Trimming at V came to 8 bases and at J to 5 bases, leaving 8 bases not matched to a gene. The CDR3 DNA is TGTGCCAGCCGGGGACAGGGGGACTATCACGAGCAGTACTTC. Residues: CASRGQGDYHEQYF.

The chain employs TRBV7-9 and TRBJ1-2; possible D gene TRBD1, 6 bases. The V gene lost 1 base and the J gene lost 4 bases, with 7 bases spanning the gap. CDR1 and CDR2 from the germline V gene are SEHNR and FQNEAQ (reference sequence). The CDR3 consists of 13 residues. CDR3 loop: CASSLGGPYGYTF. CDR3 nucleotide sequence: TGTGCCAGCAGCTTAGGGGGGCCCTATGGCTACACCTTC.

This chain connects TRBV20-1 to TRBJ2-7; D assignment may be TRBD1 or TRBD2 (5 bases each). Germline V lookup: CDR1 DFQATT, CDR2 SNEGSKA (reference sequence). Trimming took 3 bases from V and 3 from J, leaving 18 bases between them. There are 15 residues in the CDR3. DNA of the CDR3: TGCAGTGCTAGTTTAGCCGGGACCGGGAACTACGAGCAGTACTTC. This encodes CSASLAGTGNYEQYF.

This rearrangement joins TRBV7-2 to TRBJ2-1; D tentatively fits TRBD1 or TRBD2 (5 bases each). V lost 3 bases, J lost 7 bases, and 16 bases lay in between. Germline assignment: CDR1 SGHTA and CDR2 FQGNSA. The CDR3 contains 15 residues. CDR3 DNA sequence: TGTGCCAGCAGCTTGGAATGGGACCCCTTGAATGAGCAGTTCTTC. This encodes CASSLEWDPLNEQFF.

The J gene is TRBJ2-5, the V gene TRBV6-6; TRBD1 is a possible D gene (6 bases). V lost 6 bases, J lost 4 bases, and 15 bases lay in between. The CDR3 is 14 amino acids. Germline loops: CDR1 MNHNY, CDR2 SVGAGI (reference sequence). CDR3: CASRPYRETETQYF. CDR3 coding DNA: TGTGCCAGCAGACCGTACAGGGAGACAGAGACCCAGTACTTC.

The count of this clone is one. The chain has TRBV5-1 and TRBJ2-3; TRBD2 agrees at 8 bases. With V trimmed by 4 bases and J by 2 bases, 12 bases remained unmatched. Germline V gene data show CDR1 as SGHRS and CDR2 as YFSETQ. CDR3 length equals 17 residues. CDR3 bases: TGCGCCAGCAGCCCGTACCGGGAGGGGAAGGTCACAGATACGCAGTATTTT. Encoded protein: CASSPYREGKVTDTQYF.